Listed below are T cell receptor beta chains from one sample, sequenced in a study of blood T cell repertoires in COVID-19. The protocol was immunoSEQ multiplex PCR, while the TCRdb copy is restricted to in-frame clones and leaves out a portion. The data show under 200,000 clones, with 82% seen just once and 7.8% held by the top ten. Sequencing was performed on peripheral blood. The receptors derive from a woman between 55 and 75 years old with COVID-19, enrolled during active disease. Both conserved end residues are part of each CDR3. Fields, in order: D gene, J gene, clone size, V gene, CDR3 protein, CDR3 DNA. A D gene is named only where the DNA matches it firmly. The listing skips clone size in some rows; elsewhere it reads once, few, many or a size class.

d_call: TRBD1; j_call: TRBJ2-1; clone_size: .; v_call: TRBV7-2; cdr3_aa: CASSLDRGDNEQFF; cdr3_nt: TGTGCCAGCAGCTTAGACAGGGGAGACAATGAGCAGTTCTTC
d_call: .; j_call: TRBJ2-1; clone_size: .; v_call: TRBV19; cdr3_aa: CASTQYGGGQRLFNEQFF; cdr3_nt: TGTGCCAGTACCCAGTACGGGGGGGGACAGAGGCTCTTCAATGAGCAGTTCTTC
d_call: TRBD1; j_call: TRBJ1-3; clone_size: .; v_call: TRBV30; cdr3_aa: CAWSATGAGNTIYF; cdr3_nt: TGTGCCTGGAGTGCGACAGGGGCTGGAAACACCATATATTTT
d_call: .; j_call: TRBJ2-3; clone_size: .; v_call: TRBV6-1; cdr3_aa: CASSEGNRADTQYF; cdr3_nt: TGTGCCAGCAGTGAAGGGAATAGAGCGGATACGCAGTATTTT
d_call: .; j_call: TRBJ1-5; clone_size: .; v_call: TRBV2; cdr3_aa: CASSELRAQNQPQHF; cdr3_nt: TGTGCCAGCAGTGAACTCAGGGCCCAAAATCAGCCCCAGCATTTT
d_call: TRBD1; j_call: TRBJ1-2; clone_size: .; v_call: TRBV29-1; cdr3_aa: CSVEGTGVRGYTF; cdr3_nt: TGCAGCGTTGAAGGGACAGGGGTGAGGGGCTACACCTTC
d_call: .; j_call: TRBJ2-1; clone_size: .; v_call: TRBV12-5; cdr3_aa: CASGPGHYPYNEQFF; cdr3_nt: TGTGCTAGTGGCCCAGGACACTACCCGTACAATGAGCAGTTCTTC
d_call: TRBD1; j_call: TRBJ1-2; clone_size: many; v_call: TRBV2; cdr3_aa: CASSASRLDRLGGYTF; cdr3_nt: TGTGCCAGCAGTGCCAGCCGCCTGGACAGGCTGGGGGGCTACACCTTC
d_call: TRBD2; j_call: TRBJ2-3; clone_size: .; v_call: TRBV7-9; cdr3_aa: CASSSRLAGGPRDTQYF; cdr3_nt: TGTGCCAGCAGCTCAAGACTAGCGGGGGGGCCAAGGGATACGCAGTATTTT
d_call: .; j_call: TRBJ2-1; clone_size: once; v_call: TRBV7-3; cdr3_aa: CASSHGDTEQFF; cdr3_nt: TGTGCCAGCAGCCATGGGGACACCGAGCAGTTCTTC
d_call: TRBD1; j_call: TRBJ2-5; clone_size: .; v_call: TRBV7-3; cdr3_aa: CASSLSAAGGEETQYF; cdr3_nt: TGTGCCAGCAGCTTATCGGCGGCAGGGGGCGAGGAGACCCAGTACTTC
d_call: .; j_call: TRBJ1-2; clone_size: .; v_call: TRBV6-5; cdr3_aa: CASSLEPHYGYTF; cdr3_nt: TGTGCCAGCAGTTTAGAACCCCACTATGGCTACACCTTC
d_call: TRBD2; j_call: TRBJ2-3; clone_size: .; v_call: TRBV7-2; cdr3_aa: CASSSSYASGRRVDTQYF; cdr3_nt: TGTGCCAGCAGCTCCTCTTATGCTAGCGGGAGGCGGGTAGATACGCAGTATTTT
d_call: TRBD1; j_call: TRBJ1-1; clone_size: few; v_call: TRBV19; cdr3_aa: CASRGGLYDTEAFF; cdr3_nt: TGTGCCAGTCGAGGGGGCTTGTACGACACTGAAGCTTTCTTT
d_call: TRBD1; j_call: TRBJ1-1; clone_size: .; v_call: TRBV6-5; cdr3_aa: CATRGTEMNTEAFF; cdr3_nt: TGTGCCACCAGGGGGACAGAGATGAACACTGAAGCTTTCTTT
d_call: TRBD1; j_call: TRBJ1-2; clone_size: .; v_call: TRBV12-3/TRBV12-4; cdr3_aa: CASSYGTGDRYTF; cdr3_nt: TGTGCCAGCAGTTACGGGACAGGGGATCGCTACACCTTC
d_call: .; j_call: TRBJ1-4; clone_size: .; v_call: TRBV7-2; cdr3_aa: CASSPNRDEKLFF; cdr3_nt: TGTGCCAGCAGCCCCAACAGGGATGAAAAACTGTTTTTT
d_call: TRBD2; j_call: TRBJ2-3; clone_size: .; v_call: TRBV28; cdr3_aa: CASSSTPGRERQKQYF; cdr3_nt: TGTGCCAGCAGTTCCACCCCGGGGCGGGAGCGGCAAAAGCAGTATTTT
d_call: .; j_call: TRBJ1-2; clone_size: .; v_call: TRBV28; cdr3_aa: CASTLSGTNYGYTF; cdr3_nt: TGTGCCAGCACCTTGAGTGGTACTAACTATGGCTACACCTTC
d_call: .; j_call: TRBJ1-1; clone_size: .; v_call: TRBV5-1; cdr3_aa: CASREGVNTEAFF; cdr3_nt: TGCGCCAGCAGGGAGGGCGTGAACACTGAAGCTTTCTTT
d_call: TRBD1; j_call: TRBJ1-4; clone_size: .; v_call: TRBV6-2/TRBV6-3; cdr3_aa: CASSPPPGQANEKLFF; cdr3_nt: TGTGCCAGCAGTCCACCCCCGGGACAGGCGAATGAAAAACTGTTTTTT
d_call: TRBD2; j_call: TRBJ2-3; clone_size: .; v_call: TRBV14; cdr3_aa: CASSQGSPSGRYGTDTQYF; cdr3_nt: TGTGCCAGCAGCCAAGGTAGCCCTAGCGGGAGATACGGCACAGATACGCAGTATTTT
d_call: .; j_call: TRBJ1-1; clone_size: .; v_call: TRBV6-5; cdr3_aa: CASSVGMNTEAFF; cdr3_nt: TGTGCCAGCAGCGTGGGCATGAACACTGAAGCTTTCTTT
d_call: TRBD1; j_call: TRBJ1-5; clone_size: .; v_call: TRBV6-1; cdr3_aa: CASRQPGQGNQPQHF; cdr3_nt: TGTGCCAGCAGACAACCGGGACAGGGGAATCAGCCCCAGCATTTT
d_call: .; j_call: TRBJ2-1; clone_size: .; v_call: TRBV4-1; cdr3_aa: CASSLDYPHYNEQFF; cdr3_nt: TGCGCCAGCAGCCTGGACTACCCCCACTACAATGAGCAGTTCTTC
d_call: .; j_call: TRBJ1-5; clone_size: medium-sized; v_call: TRBV24-1; cdr3_aa: CATSEQGSQPQHF; cdr3_nt: TGTGCCACCAGTGAACAGGGAAGTCAGCCCCAGCATTTT